Presented here are 7 T cell receptor beta chains from one specimen sequenced in a study of tumor-infiltrating lymphocytes in oesophageal squamous cell carcinoma. MiXCR, applied by TCRdb to the PCR reads, yields one record per CDR3 protein. The table has 15,000 to 20,000 distinct CDR3 sequences, approximately 40% seen once; the top ten hold less than 20%. Sequencing input: esophageal tumor tissue. These TCRs come from a male donor with esophageal squamous cell carcinoma.

The chain employs TRBV6-6 and TRBJ2-3, with D maybe TRBD2 (6 bases). The better agreement between TRBJ2-5 and the DNA end casts doubt on the J call. CDR1 and CDR2 from the germline V gene are MNHNY and SVGAGI (reference sequence). The CDR3 runs to 14 residues. The CDR3 nucleotides are TGTGCCAGCAGTTACTCGGGGGGAGGAGAGACCCAGTACTTC. Translated, it gives CASSYSGGGETQYF.

This clonotype was seen once. V and J are TRBV6-1 and TRBJ2-1, with no clear D. The J call may be faulty, since TRBJ2-5 better matches the DNA end. Germline V gives CDR1 MNHNS, CDR2 SASEGT. The CDR3 loop spans 12 amino acids. The CDR3 loop reads CASTQAQETQYF. For the CDR3, the DNA is TGTGCCAGCACCCAGGCGCAAGAGACCCAGTACTTC.

Details on this clonotype: This CDR3 is missing its conserved last phenylalanine or tryptophan, likely due to a read error. Because the CDR3's place on the DNA is in doubt, the DNA is left out and the CDR3 is given as listed by TCRdb. This chain links TRBV7-2 with TRBJ2-1; the table's TRBD2 call for D was not verified on the DNA. The length of the CDR3 is 16 amino acids, counting both ends. Germline CDR1 and CDR2: SGHTA and FQGNSA. CDR3 sequence: CATNSGWPYNEQYFGN.

This clonotype was counted many times. This chain uses TRBV5-6 with TRBJ2-1; D perhaps matches TRBD1 (5 bases). The V gene's germline CDR1 is SGHDT and CDR2 YYEEEE. CDR3 length: 15 residues. Trimming took 1 base from V and 6 from J, leaving 14 bases between them. CDR3: CASSLSSGWGNEQFF. The CDR3 coding sequence is TGTGCCAGCAGCTTGTCGTCAGGGTGGGGCAATGAGCAGTTCTTC.

In its sample, this clonotype was seen a few times. The chain links TRBV7-2 to TRBJ2-7; a weak D match, TRBD1 (6 bases). The closer fit of TRBJ2-1 to the DNA end suggests the J call may be wrong. The CDR3 loop spans 14 amino acids. Per the germline V gene, CDR1 is SGHTA and CDR2 is FQGNSA. The CDR3 nucleotides are TGTGCCAGCAGCTTACATACCGGGACAAATGAGCAGTTCTTC. This encodes CASSLHTGTNEQFF.

The genes are TRBV11-2 and TRBJ2-7; 7 bases map to TRBD1. Trimming took 6 bases from V and 3 from J; bases not matched to a gene: 5. The CDR3 length is 13 residues. The germline V gene has CDR1 SGHAT and CDR2 FQNNGV. The CDR3: CASRHTGVYEQYF. The CDR3 nucleotides read TGTGCCAGCAGGCATACAGGGGTCTACGAGCAGTACTTC.

The chain is built from TRBV7-4 and TRBJ2-7; D gene ambiguous. V lost 4 bases to trimming and J lost 7 bases, with 14 bases between them. The length of the CDR3 is 13 residues. CDR1 is SGHVT and CDR2 is SQSDAQ in the germline V gene. The chain's CDR3 is CASSSPFMDEQYF. CDR3 sequence (DNA): TGTGCCAGCAGCTCCCCCTTTATGGATGAGCAGTACTTC.